A selection of T cell receptor beta chains follows, all from one sample in a study of blood T cell repertoires in COVID-19. Here immunoSEQ multiplex PCR was the method, and the copy in TCRdb shows in-frame clones only, minus some. The sample holds about 200,000 clones, around 83% seen once. The sample was peripheral blood. These receptors originate from a woman aged 45-59 years with acute or convalescent COVID-19. CDR3s include the opening cysteine and the closing phenylalanine or tryptophan. D genes are given only for firm matches. Clone sizes are given selectively: once, few, many, or a class where the clone is expanded.

J gene: TRBJ2-5
clone size: few
D gene: NA
V gene: TRBV11-2
CDR3 length: 14
CDR3 DNA: TGTGCCAGCAGCCATCGGGACATAAAAGAGACCCAGTACTTC
CDR3 protein: CASSHRDIKETQYF

J gene: TRBJ1-5
clone size: NA
D gene: NA
V gene: TRBV2
CDR3 length: 13
CDR3 DNA: TGTGCCAGCCTGACACATCCCGATCAGCCCCAGCATTTT
CDR3 protein: CASLTHPDQPQHF

J gene: TRBJ2-1
clone size: NA
D gene: TRBD1
V gene: TRBV29-1
CDR3 length: 15
CDR3 DNA: TGCAGCGCAAGGGACAGGGGGGGCTCCTACAATGAGCAGTTCTTC
CDR3 protein: CSARDRGGSYNEQFF

J gene: TRBJ2-7
clone size: once
D gene: TRBD2
V gene: TRBV6-2/TRBV6-3
CDR3 length: 18
CDR3 DNA: TGTGCCAGCAGTTACTCGAGAGATTGGCGGGAGGGAAACTACGAGCAGTACTTC
CDR3 protein: CASSYSRDWREGNYEQYF

J gene: TRBJ2-4
clone size: NA
D gene: NA
V gene: TRBV3-1/TRBV3-2
CDR3 length: 13
CDR3 DNA: TGTGCCAGCAGCCAAGCGGGCAAAAACATTCAGTACTTC
CDR3 protein: CASSQAGKNIQYF

J gene: TRBJ1-2
clone size: NA
D gene: TRBD1
V gene: TRBV18
CDR3 length: 16
CDR3 DNA: TGTGCCAGCTCACCCCAAGGAGGGGGCATTCTCTATGGCTACACCTTC
CDR3 protein: CASSPQGGGILYGYTF

J gene: TRBJ1-1
clone size: NA
D gene: NA
V gene: TRBV3-1/TRBV3-2
CDR3 length: 13
CDR3 DNA: TGTGCCAGCAGCCAAGTGGTGCGGACTGAAGCTTTCTTT
CDR3 protein: CASSQVVRTEAFF

J gene: TRBJ1-2
clone size: NA
D gene: TRBD1
V gene: TRBV10-3
CDR3 length: 13
CDR3 DNA: TGTGCCATCAAGAAGGACAGGGAAGATGGCTACACCTTC
CDR3 protein: CAIKKDREDGYTF

J gene: TRBJ2-7
clone size: few
D gene: TRBD2
V gene: TRBV28
CDR3 length: 12
CDR3 DNA: TGTGCCAGCAGCCTGACTAGCGGGGAGCAGTACTTC
CDR3 protein: CASSLTSGEQYF

J gene: TRBJ1-5
clone size: NA
D gene: NA
V gene: TRBV7-9
CDR3 length: 14
CDR3 DNA: TGTGCCAGCAGCTCCGGACAACAGGTTGGGCCCCAGCATTTT
CDR3 protein: CASSSGQQVGPQHF

J gene: TRBJ1-4
clone size: few
D gene: NA
V gene: TRBV3-1/TRBV3-2
CDR3 length: 18
CDR3 DNA: TGTGCCAGCAGCCCCTCCCCGGGAGGCAATCGGGGAAATGAAAAACTGTTTTTT
CDR3 protein: CASSPSPGGNRGNEKLFF

J gene: TRBJ2-6
clone size: NA
D gene: NA
V gene: TRBV5-1
CDR3 length: 16
CDR3 DNA: TGCGCCAGCAGCTTGACAGGTATCTCTGGGGCCAACGTCCTGACTTTC
CDR3 protein: CASSLTGISGANVLTF

J gene: TRBJ2-3
clone size: NA
D gene: TRBD2
V gene: TRBV4-2
CDR3 length: 17
CDR3 DNA: TGTGCCAGCAGCCAAGGGTACGGGACTAGCGTAACAGATACGCAGTATTTT
CDR3 protein: CASSQGYGTSVTDTQYF

J gene: TRBJ1-5
clone size: NA
D gene: TRBD1
V gene: TRBV19
CDR3 length: 14
CDR3 DNA: TGTGCCAGTAGTAGGGACAGGGGAGCTCAGCCCCAGCATTTT
CDR3 protein: CASSRDRGAQPQHF

J gene: TRBJ2-7
clone size: NA
D gene: TRBD2
V gene: TRBV29-1
CDR3 length: 13
CDR3 DNA: TGCAGCGTGAGAGGACTAGCGGCGTACGAGCAGTACTTC
CDR3 protein: CSVRGLAAYEQYF

J gene: TRBJ2-7
clone size: NA
D gene: TRBD2
V gene: TRBV28
CDR3 length: 14
CDR3 DNA: TGTGCCAGCAGACCGCCGGCGGGGGCCTACGAGCAGTACTTC
CDR3 protein: CASRPPAGAYEQYF

J gene: TRBJ2-2
clone size: NA
D gene: TRBD2
V gene: TRBV29-1
CDR3 length: 14
CDR3 DNA: TGCAGCGTTAGGACTAGCGGGAACACCGGGGAGCTGTTTTTT
CDR3 protein: CSVRTSGNTGELFF

J gene: TRBJ2-2
clone size: NA
D gene: NA
V gene: TRBV11-2
CDR3 length: 16
CDR3 DNA: TGTGCCAGTCAGCAGCCACGGGGGATGAACACCGGGGAGCTGTTTTTT
CDR3 protein: CASQQPRGMNTGELFF

J gene: TRBJ1-5
clone size: few
D gene: NA
V gene: TRBV2
CDR3 length: 14
CDR3 DNA: TGTGCCAGCAGTAGACAGTTTAGCAATCAGCCCCAGCATTTT
CDR3 protein: CASSRQFSNQPQHF

J gene: TRBJ2-3
clone size: NA
D gene: TRBD2
V gene: TRBV4-1
CDR3 length: 18
CDR3 DNA: TGCGCCAGCAGCTCAGGGCTAGCGGGTTTCACTAGCACAGATACGCAGTATTTT
CDR3 protein: CASSSGLAGFTSTDTQYF

J gene: TRBJ2-5
clone size: NA
D gene: NA
V gene: TRBV7-2
CDR3 length: 14
CDR3 DNA: TGTGCCAGCAGCTTCGGACTGGGGGGAGAGACCCAGTACTTC
CDR3 protein: CASSFGLGGETQYF

J gene: TRBJ2-5
clone size: NA
D gene: TRBD1
V gene: TRBV4-1
CDR3 length: 16
CDR3 DNA: TGCGCCAGCAGCCCAGGGACAGGGGGAGTGGGGGAGACCCAGTACTTC
CDR3 protein: CASSPGTGGVGETQYF

J gene: TRBJ2-1
clone size: NA
D gene: NA
V gene: TRBV5-5
CDR3 length: 15
CDR3 DNA: TGTGCCAGCAGTCAACCTCGTGGACACGACGATGAGCAGTTCTTC
CDR3 protein: CASSQPRGHDDEQFF

J gene: TRBJ2-1
clone size: few
D gene: TRBD2
V gene: TRBV11-2
CDR3 length: 18
CDR3 DNA: TGTGCCAGCAGCTTAGGCCGGGTAGCGGGAGGAAGGACTAATGAGCAGTTCTTC
CDR3 protein: CASSLGRVAGGRTNEQFF

J gene: TRBJ2-3
clone size: NA
D gene: NA
V gene: TRBV24-1
CDR3 length: 16
CDR3 DNA: TGTGCCACCAGTGATTTGTTTAGCAGTGACACAGATACGCAGTATTTT
CDR3 protein: CATSDLFSSDTDTQYF